Below are 15 T cell receptor beta chains sequenced from a single sample in a study of chemoradiotherapy in HPV16-positive cancers. Assay: immunoSEQ multiplex PCR; the TCRdb copy retains only in-frame clones and omits some. The sample has a few thousand clones, about three quarters seen once. This sample was obtained from a patient who underwent chemoradiotherapy. The receptors derive from a human donor with HPV-associated anogenital cancer.

CDR3 loop: CASSFPGAATEAFF. The CDR3 nucleotides are TGTGCCAGCAGCTTTCCAGGGGCTGCGACTGAAGCTTTCTTT. V is TRBV7-9 and J is TRBJ1-1, with D possibly being TRBD1 (6 bases). The CDR3 has 14 residues. Trimming cost V 3 bases and J 5 bases, with 13 bases left between them. Germline V gives CDR1 SEHNR, CDR2 FQNEAQ (reference sequence).

This clone occurred a few times. The V and J genes are TRBV6-6 and TRBJ2-7; the match to TRBD2 covers 11 bases. The trim removed 6 bases at V and 5 bases at J, leaving 6 bases unmatched. Per the germline V gene, CDR1 is MNHNY and CDR2 is SVGAGI (reference sequence). CDR3 size: 14 residues. CDR3 amino acids: CASSRLAGGDEQYV. For the CDR3, the DNA is TGTGCCAGCAGCCGCCTAGCGGGGGGCGACGAGCAGTACGTC.

This clone is a singleton in its sample. J is TRBJ1-6 and V is TRBV11-3; D remains unclear. Germline loops: CDR1 SGHNT, CDR2 YENEEA. Trimming shortened V by 6 bases and J by 8 bases, and 11 bases separated the two germline ends. The CDR3 covers 13 residues. CDR3 amino acids: CASSRSADSPLHF. The CDR3, as DNA: TGTGCCAGCAGTCGTTCCGCGGATTCACCCCTCCACTTT.

V and J are TRBV18 and TRBJ2-5; D is uncertain. Trimming left V 3 bases short and J 3 bases short, with 5 bases between. Germline loops: CDR1 KGHSH, CDR2 LQKENI. The CDR3 has 12 residues. The CDR3: CASSPAEETQYF. The CDR3 DNA follows: TGTGCCAGCTCACCGGCGGAAGAGACCCAGTACTTC. The full variable domain, with the rest looked up from reference TRBV18 and TRBJ2-5, is NAGVMQNPRHLVRRRGQEARLRCSPMKGHSHVYWYRQLPEEGLKFMVYLQKENIIDESGMPKERFSAEFPKEGPSILRIQQVVRGDSAAYFCASSPAEETQYFGPGTRLLVL.

The rearrangement links TRBV30 to TRBJ1-5; tentatively, D is TRBD1 (5 bases). V lost 3 bases to trimming and J lost 1 base, with 7 bases between them. Germline CDR1 reads GTSNPN; CDR2 reads SVGIG (reference sequence). The CDR3 covers 13 residues. In DNA form, the CDR3 reads TGTGCCTGGAGCCGACAGAGCAATCAGCCCCAGCATTTT. Translated, it gives CAWSRQSNQPQHF.

The chain has TRBV4-1 and TRBJ2-1; 8 bases map to TRBD1. V was pared by 1 base and J by 7 bases, with 6 bases of the junction left unmatched. The CDR3 extends over 15 amino acids. Germline CDR1 is MGHRA and CDR2 is YSYEKL. The CDR3 region is CASSQVGQGKNEQFF. The CDR3 DNA reads TGCGCCAGCAGCCAAGTAGGACAGGGAAAGAATGAGCAGTTCTTC.

The rearrangement joins TRBV7-2 to TRBJ1-1; no reliable D call. V lost 2 bases to trimming and J lost 0 bases, with 4 bases between them. This CDR3 has 13 amino acids. Germline-derived CDR1 and CDR2 are SGHTA and FQGNSA. CDR3: CASSLQVNTEAFF. The CDR3 DNA sequence: TGTGCCAGCAGCTTACAAGTGAACACTGAAGCTTTCTTT.

CDR3: CASSLARANTGELFF. Written as DNA, the CDR3 is TGTGCCAGCAGCTTGGCGCGGGCGAACACCGGGGAGCTGTTTTTT. V usage is TRBV5-8 and J usage is TRBJ2-2, with D perhaps matching TRBD2 (5 bases). Germline loops: CDR1 SGHTS, CDR2 YDEGEE. Trimming removed 0 bases from V and 0 bases from J, with 6 bases in between. The CDR3 has 15 amino acids.

The chain uses TRBV18 and TRBJ2-1, with TRBD1 matching over 11 bases. The CDR3 runs 15 residues. Germline-derived CDR1 and CDR2 are KGHSH and LQKENI. V shed 4 bases and J 5 bases; nucleotides not matched to a gene: 4. CDR3 bases: TGTGCCAGCTCACTCGGGACAGGGGGTAACAATGAGCAGTTCTTC. Its translation: CASSLGTGGNNEQFF. Looking up the rest from reference TRBV18 and TRBJ2-1 gives the full variable domain: NAGVMQNPRHLVRRRGQEARLRCSPMKGHSHVYWYRQLPEEGLKFMVYLQKENIIDESGMPKERFSAEFPKEGPSILRIQQVVRGDSAAYFCASSLGTGGNNEQFFGPGTRLTVL.

The chain recombines TRBV29-1 with TRBJ2-5; TRBD2 is a possible D gene (6 bases). Germline V gene sequence: CDR1 SQVTM, CDR2 ANQGSEA. Trimming removed 1 base from V and 5 bases from J, with 14 bases in between. CDR3 length equals 14 residues. The CDR3 DNA is TGCAGCGTTGAAGGGGGGGTTGGGTCGGAGACCCAGTACTTC. It is translated as CSVEGGVGSETQYF.

In its sample, this clone was seen a few times. This sequence joins TRBV21-1 and TRBJ1-1. TRBV21-1 is designated a pseudogene. The length of the CDR3 is 12 residues. This CDR3 reads CASSGPRILAFF. DNA for the CDR3: TGTGCCAGCAGCGGACCGAGAATTTTAGCTTTCTTT.

This chain uses TRBV7-6 with TRBJ2-7, with D perhaps matching TRBD2 (7 bases). CDR3 length equals 15 residues. Germline V gene data show CDR1 as SGHVS and CDR2 as FNYEAQ. V was cut by 5 bases and J by 5 bases, with 19 bases left in between. The CDR3 nucleotides read TGTGCCAGCAGCCCCCTGGGAGGGACATCCCACGAGCAGTACTTC. Translating gives CASSPLGGTSHEQYF.

The chain has TRBV7-9 and TRBJ2-3; TRBD2 matches 15 bases. V lost 4 bases to trimming and J lost 0 bases; unmatched junction nucleotides: 5. CDR3 length: 18 amino acids. CDR1 and CDR2 (germline): SEHNR, FQNEAQ (reference sequence). The CDR3 reads CASSSGTSGRRSTDTQYF. DNA of the CDR3: TGTGCCAGCAGCTCAGGGACTAGCGGGAGGAGAAGCACAGATACGCAGTATTTT.

The rearrangement links TRBV7-2 to TRBJ1-1; D is perhaps TRBD1 (5 bases). Trimming removed 2 bases from V and 1 base from J, with 11 bases in between. The germline V gene encodes CDR1 SGHTA and CDR2 FQGNSA. The CDR3 runs to 15 residues. CDR3 residues: CASSLIPRANTEAFF. Written as DNA, the CDR3 is TGTGCCAGCAGCTTAATCCCCAGGGCGAACACTGAAGCTTTCTTT.

The chain uses TRBV29-1 and TRBJ1-1, with 8 bases identical to TRBD1. The CDR3 runs to 15 residues. Germline V CDR1 and CDR2: SQVTM, ANQGSEA. The ends lost 3 bases at V and 1 base at J; junction bases unmatched: 7. CDR3 nucleotide sequence: TGCAGCGTTGACAGGGGGCGTGTGGGGAACACTGAAGCTTTCTTT. Encoded protein: CSVDRGRVGNTEAFF.